This T cell receptor (beta chain) was profiled in a study of shared clonotypes between healthy human individuals. Whole-study results and caveats: Across subsets, estimated richness was generally greater for naive than for memory populations. Donors were few, which limited the genetic and exposure-history diversity represented. The authors sampled blood alone, and tissue repertoires likely differ.

Produced via immunoSEQ multiplex PCR; TCRdb's table is partial and in-frame only. The table has some 200,000 clones, approximately 70% seen once. The CDR3 is 14 residues long. As to this clone: Antigen: not known.

Sequenced sample: memory CD4+ T cells sorted from blood. Subset defined: CD45RA-negative fraction. The chain combines TRBV12-2 with TRBJ2-1; TRBD2 is the table's D call, not checked against the DNA. TRBV12-2 has pseudogene status. The receptor's source is a man aged 25-45 years in good health. CDR3 DNA: TGTGCAAGTCGTGGACTTCCCTCCTACAATGAGCAGTTCTTC. It specifies CASRGLPSYNEQFF.